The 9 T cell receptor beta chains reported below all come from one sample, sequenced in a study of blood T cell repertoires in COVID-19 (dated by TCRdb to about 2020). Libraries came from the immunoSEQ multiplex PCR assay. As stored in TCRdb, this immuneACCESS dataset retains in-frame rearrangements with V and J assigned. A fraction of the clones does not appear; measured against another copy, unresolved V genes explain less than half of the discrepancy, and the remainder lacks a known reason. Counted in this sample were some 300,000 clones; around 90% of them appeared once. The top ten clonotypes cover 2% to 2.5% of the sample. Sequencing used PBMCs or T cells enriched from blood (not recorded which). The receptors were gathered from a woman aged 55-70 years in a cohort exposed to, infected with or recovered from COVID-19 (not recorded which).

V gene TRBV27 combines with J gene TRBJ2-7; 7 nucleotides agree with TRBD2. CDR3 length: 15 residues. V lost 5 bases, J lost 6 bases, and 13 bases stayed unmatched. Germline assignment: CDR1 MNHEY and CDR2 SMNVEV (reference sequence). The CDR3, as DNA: TGTGCCAGCAGTGGAACTAGCGCTCGGGCACCCGAGCAGTACTTC. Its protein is CASSGTSARAPEQYF.

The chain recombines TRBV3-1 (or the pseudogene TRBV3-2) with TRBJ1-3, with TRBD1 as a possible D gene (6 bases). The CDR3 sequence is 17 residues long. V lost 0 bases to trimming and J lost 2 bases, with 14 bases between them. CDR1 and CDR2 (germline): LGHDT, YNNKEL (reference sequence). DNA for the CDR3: TGTGCCAGCAGCCAAGATCCGAGGGGGATTACTGGAAACACCATATATTTT. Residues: CASSQDPRGITGNTIYF.

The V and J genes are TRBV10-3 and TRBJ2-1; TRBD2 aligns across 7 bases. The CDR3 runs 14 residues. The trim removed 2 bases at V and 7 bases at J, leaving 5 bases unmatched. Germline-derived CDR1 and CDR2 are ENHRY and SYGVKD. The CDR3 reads CAISEIGSGNEQFF. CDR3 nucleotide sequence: TGTGCCATCAGTGAGATTGGTAGCGGGAATGAGCAGTTCTTC.

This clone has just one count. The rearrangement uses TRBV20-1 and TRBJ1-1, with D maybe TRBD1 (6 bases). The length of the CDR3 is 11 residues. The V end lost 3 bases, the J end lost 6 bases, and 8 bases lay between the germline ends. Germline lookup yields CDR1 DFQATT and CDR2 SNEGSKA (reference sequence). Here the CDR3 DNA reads TGCAGTGCTAGTCAGGGGTCTGAAGCTTTCTTT. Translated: CSASQGSEAFF.

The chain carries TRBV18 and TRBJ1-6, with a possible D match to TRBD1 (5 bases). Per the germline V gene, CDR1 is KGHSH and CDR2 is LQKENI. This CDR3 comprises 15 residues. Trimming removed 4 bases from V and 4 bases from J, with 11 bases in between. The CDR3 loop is CASSQEGRYNSPLHF. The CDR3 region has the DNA TGTGCCAGCTCACAAGAGGGGAGGTATAATTCACCCCTCCACTTT. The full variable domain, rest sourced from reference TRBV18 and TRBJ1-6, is NAGVMQNPRHLVRRRGQEARLRCSPMKGHSHVYWYRQLPEEGLKFMVYLQKENIIDESGMPKERFSAEFPKEGPSILRIQQVVRGDSAAYFCASSQEGRYNSPLHFGNGTRLTVT.

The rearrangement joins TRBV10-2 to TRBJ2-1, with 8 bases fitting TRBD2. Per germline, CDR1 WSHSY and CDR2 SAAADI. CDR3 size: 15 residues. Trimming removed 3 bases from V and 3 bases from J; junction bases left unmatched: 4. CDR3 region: CASSESGRLYNEQFF. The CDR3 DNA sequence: TGCGCCAGCAGTGAAAGCGGGAGACTCTACAATGAGCAGTTCTTC.

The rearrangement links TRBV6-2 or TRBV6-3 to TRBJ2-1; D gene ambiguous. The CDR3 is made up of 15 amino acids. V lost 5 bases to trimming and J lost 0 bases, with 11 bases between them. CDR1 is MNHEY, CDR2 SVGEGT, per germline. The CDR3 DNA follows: TGTGCCAGCAGTCATCGGGTGAGCTCCTACAATGAGCAGTTCTTC. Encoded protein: CASSHRVSSYNEQFF.

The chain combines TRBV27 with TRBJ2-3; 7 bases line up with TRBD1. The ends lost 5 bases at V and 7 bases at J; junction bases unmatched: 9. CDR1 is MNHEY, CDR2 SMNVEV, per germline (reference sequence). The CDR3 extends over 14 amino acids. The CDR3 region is CASSPGQFLHTQYF. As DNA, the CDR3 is TGTGCCAGCAGTCCGGGACAGTTCCTGCATACGCAGTATTTT.

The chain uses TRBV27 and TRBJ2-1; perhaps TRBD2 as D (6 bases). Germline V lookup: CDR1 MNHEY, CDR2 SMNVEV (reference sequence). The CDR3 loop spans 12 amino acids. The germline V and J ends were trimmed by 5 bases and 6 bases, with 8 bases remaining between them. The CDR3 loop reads CASSTSTNEQFF. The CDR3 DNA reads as TGTGCCAGCAGTACTAGCACCAATGAGCAGTTCTTC.